Described below is a single T cell receptor beta chain sequence and its context. The sample originates from a study of cytomegalovirus exposure and HLA in healthy donors. 13 Jbeta primers and 60 Vbeta primers were used for the PCR. The data were produced by immunoSEQ multiplex PCR, yet TCRdb's version contains in-frame clones alone and is incomplete. Here the sample spans some 270,000 clones, about 80% being singletons. The V end lost 7 bases, the J end lost 5 bases, and 17 bases lay between the germline ends. In germline, CDR1 is SQVTM, CDR2 ANQGSEA. The CDR3 extends over 13 amino acids. J is TRBJ2-5 and V is TRBV29-1, with D possibly TRBD1 on 6 matching bases. This clonotype originated in a girl aged 2 to 9 in good health and CMV-seronegative. The sample comprised PBMCs. The CDR3 loop is CSGGPRGSETQYF. For the CDR3, the DNA is TGCAGCGGGGGGCCCAGGGGAAGTGAGACCCAGTACTTC.